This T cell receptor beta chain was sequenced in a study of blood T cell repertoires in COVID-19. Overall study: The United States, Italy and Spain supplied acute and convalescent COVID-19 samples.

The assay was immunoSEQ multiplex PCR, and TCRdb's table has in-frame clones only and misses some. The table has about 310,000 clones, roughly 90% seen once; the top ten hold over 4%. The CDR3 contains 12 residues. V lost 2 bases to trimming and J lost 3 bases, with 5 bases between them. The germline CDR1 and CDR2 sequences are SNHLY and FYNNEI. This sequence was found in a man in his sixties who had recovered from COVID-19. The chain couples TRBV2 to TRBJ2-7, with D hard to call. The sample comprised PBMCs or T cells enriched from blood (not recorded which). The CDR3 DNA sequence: TGTGCCAGCAGTGAACACAGCTACGAGCAGTACTTC. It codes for CASSEHSYEQYF.